A selection of T cell receptor beta chains follows, all from one sample in a study of neurological immune-mediated disorders. Each CDR3 protein is one row after TCRdb ran MiXCR on the 5' RACE reads. Of 95,000 to 110,000 distinct CDR3 sequences detected, 10% to 14% appear once; the ten largest clones hold around 3.1%. The sequenced sample was PBMCs. These receptors came from a female donor with HTLV-1-associated myelopathy (HAM/TSP). Each CDR3 is given with its conserved first and last residue. The order of the fields is clone size, D gene, J gene, V gene, CDR3 protein, CDR3 DNA. A D gene is named only where the DNA matches it firmly. Clone size appears in some rows only: once, few, many, or a class for an expanded clone.

clone_size: many
d_call: TRBD2
j_call: TRBJ2-1
v_call: TRBV5-1
cdr3_aa: CASSYTGTTNNEQFF
cdr3_nt: TGCGCCAGCAGTTATACCGGGACTACCAACAATGAGCAGTTCTTC

clone_size: many
d_call: NA
j_call: TRBJ1-1
v_call: TRBV2
cdr3_aa: CASSAAEAFF
cdr3_nt: TGTGCCAGCAGTGCGGCTGAAGCTTTCTTT

clone_size: many
d_call: TRBD1
j_call: TRBJ1-2
v_call: TRBV20-1
cdr3_aa: CSARDRVQGAHGYTF
cdr3_nt: TGCAGTGCTAGAGATCGGGTCCAGGGGGCGCATGGCTACACCTTC

clone_size: once
d_call: NA
j_call: TRBJ2-1
v_call: TRBV12-3/TRBV12-4
cdr3_aa: CATTRRGSYNEQFF
cdr3_nt: TGTGCCACCACCCGGAGGGGCTCCTACAATGAGCAGTTCTTC

clone_size: few
d_call: NA
j_call: TRBJ2-1
v_call: TRBV30
cdr3_aa: CAWGTGLPYNAQFF
cdr3_nt: TGTGCCTGGGGAACAGGGCTCCCATACAATGCGCAGTTCTTC

clone_size: few
d_call: NA
j_call: TRBJ2-5
v_call: TRBV7-2
cdr3_aa: CASSTWGGPGETQYF
cdr3_nt: TGTGCCAGCAGCACCTGGGGGGGGCCAGGAGAGACCCAGTACTTC

clone_size: many
d_call: TRBD2
j_call: TRBJ2-7
v_call: TRBV5-1
cdr3_aa: CASSLNPGLAGGLIISYEQYF
cdr3_nt: TGCGCCAGCAGCCTAAACCCAGGACTAGCGGGGGGCCTAATAATCTCCTACGAGCAGTACTTC

clone_size: many
d_call: TRBD1
j_call: TRBJ1-5
v_call: TRBV6-1
cdr3_aa: CASSDSPTGNQPQHF
cdr3_nt: TGTGCCAGCAGTGACAGTCCGACAGGGAATCAGCCCCAGCATTTT

clone_size: NA
d_call: NA
j_call: TRBJ2-5
v_call: TRBV7-2
cdr3_aa: CASSPRASGETQYF
cdr3_nt: TGTGCCAGCAGCCCTCGGGCATCGGGAGAGACCCAGTACTTC

clone_size: NA
d_call: TRBD2
j_call: TRBJ2-1
v_call: TRBV15
cdr3_aa: CATSRDLAVSYNEQFF
cdr3_nt: TGTGCCACCAGCAGAGATCTAGCGGTTTCCTACAATGAGCAGTTCTTC

clone_size: few
d_call: NA
j_call: TRBJ1-4
v_call: TRBV27
cdr3_aa: CASSLQGRNEKLFF
cdr3_nt: TGTGCCAGCAGTTTACAGGGGAGGAATGAAAAACTGTTTTTT

clone_size: few
d_call: NA
j_call: TRBJ2-3
v_call: TRBV5-1
cdr3_aa: CASSPGTFGDTQYF
cdr3_nt: TGCGCCAGCAGCCCCGGTACTTTTGGAGATACGCAGTATTTT

clone_size: many
d_call: NA
j_call: TRBJ2-2
v_call: TRBV12-3/TRBV12-4
cdr3_aa: CASSPAPGRGVITGELFF
cdr3_nt: TGTGCCAGCAGCCCTGCCCCTGGCAGGGGAGTTATAACCGGGGAGCTGTTTTTT

clone_size: NA
d_call: NA
j_call: TRBJ2-1
v_call: TRBV2
cdr3_aa: CASSDRGNDEQFF
cdr3_nt: TGTGCCAGCAGTGACAGGGGAAACGATGAGCAGTTCTTT

clone_size: many
d_call: TRBD2
j_call: TRBJ2-7
v_call: TRBV6-5
cdr3_aa: CASSYSLRGVHEQYF
cdr3_nt: TGTGCCAGCAGTTACTCGTTACGGGGGGTCCACGAGCAGTACTTC

clone_size: many
d_call: NA
j_call: TRBJ1-2
v_call: TRBV20-1
cdr3_aa: CSARDREQGYTF
cdr3_nt: TGCAGTGCTAGAGATAGGGAACAGGGCTACACCTTC

clone_size: many
d_call: NA
j_call: TRBJ2-3
v_call: TRBV29-1
cdr3_aa: CSVPLGLLTDTQYF
cdr3_nt: TGCAGCGTTCCCCTGGGACTCCTCACAGATACGCAGTATTTT

clone_size: many
d_call: NA
j_call: TRBJ2-1
v_call: TRBV6-5
cdr3_aa: CASSYGRSNSYNEQFF
cdr3_nt: TGTGCCAGCAGTTACGGACGGAGCAATAGTTACAATGAGCAGTTCTTC

clone_size: many
d_call: TRBD2
j_call: TRBJ2-3
v_call: TRBV5-1
cdr3_aa: CASSTAGGRTDTQYF
cdr3_nt: TGCGCCAGCAGCACGGCGGGGGGACGCACAGATACGCAGTATTTT

clone_size: many
d_call: TRBD2
j_call: TRBJ2-3
v_call: TRBV20-1
cdr3_aa: CSARVRRGATDTQYF
cdr3_nt: TGCAGTGCTAGAGTGAGGCGGGGGGCCACAGATACGCAGTATTTT

clone_size: many
d_call: NA
j_call: TRBJ2-1
v_call: TRBV5-1
cdr3_aa: CASSLDLATQFF
cdr3_nt: TGCGCCAGCAGCTTGGATCTGGCAACGCAGTTCTTC

clone_size: many
d_call: TRBD2
j_call: TRBJ2-5
v_call: TRBV5-1
cdr3_aa: CASSLIAAGAEETQYF
cdr3_nt: TGCGCCAGCAGCTTAATCGCGGCGGGAGCGGAAGAGACCCAGTACTTC

clone_size: many
d_call: TRBD2
j_call: TRBJ2-1
v_call: TRBV20-1
cdr3_aa: CSARVTSGYYNEQFF
cdr3_nt: TGCAGTGCTAGAGTAACTAGCGGATACTACAATGAGCAGTTCTTC

clone_size: NA
d_call: TRBD2
j_call: TRBJ2-2
v_call: TRBV5-4
cdr3_aa: CASSLTAGDTGELFF
cdr3_nt: TGTGCCAGCAGCTTGACAGCGGGGGACACCGGGGAGCTGTTTTTT

clone_size: many
d_call: NA
j_call: TRBJ2-7
v_call: TRBV10-3
cdr3_aa: CAISLLGAEQYF
cdr3_nt: TGTGCCATCAGCCTACTTGGCGCCGAGCAGTACTTC

clone_size: many
d_call: TRBD2
j_call: TRBJ2-1
v_call: TRBV7-2
cdr3_aa: CASSPSAGGFVGEQFF
cdr3_nt: TGTGCCAGCAGCCCTTCAGCGGGGGGGTTTGTTGGTGAGCAGTTCTTC

clone_size: many
d_call: NA
j_call: TRBJ1-5
v_call: TRBV4-1
cdr3_aa: CASSLHESGNQPQHF
cdr3_nt: TGCGCCAGCAGCCTACATGAGAGTGGCAATCAGCCCCAGCATTTT

clone_size: many
d_call: NA
j_call: TRBJ2-5
v_call: TRBV27
cdr3_aa: CASSTTGWGETQYF
cdr3_nt: TGTGCCAGCAGCACAACAGGGTGGGGAGAGACCCAGTACTTC

clone_size: many
d_call: NA
j_call: TRBJ1-2
v_call: TRBV7-3
cdr3_aa: CASSAQGSYGYTF
cdr3_nt: TGTGCCAGCAGCGCACAGGGATCGTATGGCTACACCTTC

clone_size: many
d_call: TRBD1
j_call: TRBJ1-2
v_call: TRBV20-1
cdr3_aa: CSARGDSHETGYTF
cdr3_nt: TGCAGTGCTAGGGGGGACAGTCACGAGACGGGCTACACCTTC

clone_size: many
d_call: NA
j_call: TRBJ2-1
v_call: TRBV7-3
cdr3_aa: CASSSSGKGNEQFF
cdr3_nt: TGTGCCAGCAGCTCCTCCGGGAAGGGCAATGAGCAGTTCTTC

clone_size: many
d_call: NA
j_call: TRBJ2-7
v_call: TRBV6-5
cdr3_aa: CASSYSGYAGNYEQYF
cdr3_nt: TGTGCCAGCAGTTACTCGGGGTACGCAGGCAATTACGAGCAGTACTTC

clone_size: many
d_call: NA
j_call: TRBJ2-4
v_call: TRBV12-3/TRBV12-4
cdr3_aa: CASSSVGGGSKNIQYF
cdr3_nt: TGTGCCAGCAGTTCTGTTGGCGGGGGCAGTAAAAACATTCAGTACTTC

clone_size: many
d_call: TRBD1
j_call: TRBJ2-1
v_call: TRBV10-3
cdr3_aa: CASGGQGVHNEQFF
cdr3_nt: TGTGCCAGCGGGGGACAGGGGGTACACAATGAGCAGTTCTTC

clone_size: many
d_call: TRBD2
j_call: TRBJ2-1
v_call: TRBV5-1
cdr3_aa: CASSLVSGGLSYNEQFF
cdr3_nt: TGCGCCAGCAGCTTGGTTAGCGGGGGTCTCTCCTACAATGAGCAGTTCTTC

clone_size: many
d_call: TRBD1
j_call: TRBJ1-4
v_call: TRBV5-6
cdr3_aa: CASSLGGQGYEKLFF
cdr3_nt: TGTGCCAGCAGCTTGGGGGGACAGGGATATGAAAAACTGTTTTTT

clone_size: many
d_call: NA
j_call: TRBJ1-1
v_call: TRBV5-1
cdr3_aa: CASSLGRAKNTEAFF
cdr3_nt: TGCGCCAGCAGCTTGGGGCGGGCCAAGAACACTGAAGCTTTCTTT

clone_size: NA
d_call: NA
j_call: TRBJ2-7
v_call: TRBV20-1
cdr3_aa: CSARTPNGYEQYF
cdr3_nt: TGCAGTGCTAGAACCCCTAACGGCTACGAGCAGTACTTC

clone_size: many
d_call: NA
j_call: TRBJ1-4
v_call: TRBV28
cdr3_aa: CASSLSLGANEKLFF
cdr3_nt: TGTGCCAGCAGTTTGAGCCTTGGGGCTAATGAAAAACTGTTTTTT

clone_size: many
d_call: TRBD1
j_call: TRBJ1-1
v_call: TRBV27
cdr3_aa: CASSLGQGAEAFF
cdr3_nt: TGTGCCAGCAGTCTTGGACAGGGGGCCGAAGCTTTCTTT

clone_size: NA
d_call: NA
j_call: TRBJ2-1
v_call: TRBV20-1
cdr3_aa: CSVPTQGLAYNEQFF
cdr3_nt: TGCAGTGTCCCCACGCAGGGCCTAGCCTACAATGAGCAGTTCTTC

clone_size: many
d_call: NA
j_call: TRBJ2-3
v_call: TRBV2
cdr3_aa: CASSADKGTDTQYF
cdr3_nt: TGTGCCAGCTCGGCGGATAAAGGGACAGATACGCAGTATTTT

clone_size: many
d_call: NA
j_call: TRBJ1-3
v_call: TRBV5-1
cdr3_aa: CASSLAEIGNTIYF
cdr3_nt: TGCGCCAGCAGCTTGGCGGAGATTGGAAACACCATATATTTT

clone_size: many
d_call: NA
j_call: TRBJ1-1
v_call: TRBV7-2
cdr3_aa: CASSYRQRNTEAFF
cdr3_nt: TGTGCCAGCAGCTACCGACAGAGGAACACTGAAGCTTTCTTT

clone_size: many
d_call: NA
j_call: TRBJ2-1
v_call: TRBV28
cdr3_aa: CASSLVEGEQFF
cdr3_nt: TGTGCCAGCAGTTTAGTAGAGGGCGAGCAGTTCTTC

clone_size: NA
d_call: NA
j_call: TRBJ2-7
v_call: TRBV10-3
cdr3_aa: CAISVTEYEQYF
cdr3_nt: TGTGCAATCAGTGTGACAGAATACGAGCAGTACTTC

clone_size: many
d_call: NA
j_call: TRBJ2-3
v_call: TRBV28
cdr3_aa: CASSSPSRQADTQYF
cdr3_nt: TGTGCCAGCAGTTCCCCCTCCCGACAGGCAGATACGCAGTATTTT

clone_size: NA
d_call: NA
j_call: TRBJ2-7
v_call: TRBV20-1
cdr3_aa: CSARAGVGGGYEQYF
cdr3_nt: TGCAGTGCCCGGGCGGGTGTCGGGGGAGGATACGAGCAGTACTTC

clone_size: many
d_call: TRBD1
j_call: TRBJ2-5
v_call: TRBV29-1
cdr3_aa: CSASRGSQETQYF
cdr3_nt: TGCAGCGCCTCCAGGGGGAGTCAAGAGACCCAGTACTTC

clone_size: NA
d_call: NA
j_call: TRBJ1-5
v_call: TRBV20-1
cdr3_aa: CSARDPNRALSNQPQHF
cdr3_nt: TGCAGTGCTAGAGACCCCAACAGGGCCCTTAGCAATCAGCCCCAGCATTTT

clone_size: many
d_call: NA
j_call: TRBJ2-5
v_call: TRBV28
cdr3_aa: CASRQGTKETQYF
cdr3_nt: TGTGCCAGCAGACAAGGGACAAAAGAGACCCAGTACTTC

clone_size: NA
d_call: NA
j_call: TRBJ1-1
v_call: TRBV5-1
cdr3_aa: CASSLQTFTYEQYFGPGTEAFF
cdr3_nt: NA

clone_size: many
d_call: NA
j_call: TRBJ2-7
v_call: TRBV20-1
cdr3_aa: CSAREGGRSYEQYF
cdr3_nt: TGCAGTGCCCGTGAGGGGGGGCGCTCCTACGAGCAGTACTTC

clone_size: NA
d_call: NA
j_call: TRBJ2-4
v_call: TRBV21-1
cdr3_aa: CASSKAGSSNIQYF
cdr3_nt: TGTGCCAGCAGCAAAGCAGGGAGCTCGAACATTCAGTACTTC